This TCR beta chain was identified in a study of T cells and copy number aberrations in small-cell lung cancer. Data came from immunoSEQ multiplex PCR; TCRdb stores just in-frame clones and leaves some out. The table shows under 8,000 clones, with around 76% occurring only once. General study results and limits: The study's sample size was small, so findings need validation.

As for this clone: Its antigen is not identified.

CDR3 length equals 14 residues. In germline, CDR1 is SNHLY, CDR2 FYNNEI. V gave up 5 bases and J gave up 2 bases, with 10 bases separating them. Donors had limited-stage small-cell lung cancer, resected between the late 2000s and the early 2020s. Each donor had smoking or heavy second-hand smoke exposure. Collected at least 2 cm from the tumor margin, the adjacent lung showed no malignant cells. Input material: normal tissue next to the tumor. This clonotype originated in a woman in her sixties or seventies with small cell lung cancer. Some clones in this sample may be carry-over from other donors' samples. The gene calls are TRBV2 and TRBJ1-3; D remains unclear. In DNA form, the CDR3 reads TGTGCCAGCAGTAGGGCTATTACTGGAAACACCATATATTTT. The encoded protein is CASSRAITGNTIYF.